Listed below are T cell receptor beta chains from one sample, sequenced in a study of beta chain features in type 1 diabetes. Sequencing used immunoSEQ multiplex PCR; TCRdb keeps in-frame clones, though not all of them. The sample lists more than 250,000 clones, roughly an eighth occurring once. The specimen sequenced was naive CD4+ T cells from blood. Source of these receptors: a man younger than 40 with type 1 diabetes. CDR3s include the opening cysteine and the closing phenylalanine or tryptophan. D genes are given only for firm matches.

d_call: NA
v_call: TRBV7-9
j_call: TRBJ1-1
cdr3_aa: CASSSAGSIMNTEAFF

d_call: TRBD1
v_call: TRBV2
j_call: TRBJ2-1
cdr3_aa: CASRGQPNEQFF

d_call: NA
v_call: TRBV19
j_call: TRBJ1-5
cdr3_aa: CATGADYSNQPQHF

d_call: TRBD2
v_call: TRBV5-1
j_call: TRBJ2-1
cdr3_aa: CASSQGLVLDEQFF

d_call: NA
v_call: TRBV5-1
j_call: TRBJ2-5
cdr3_aa: CASSFEDYQETQYF

d_call: TRBD1
v_call: TRBV14
j_call: TRBJ2-2
cdr3_aa: CASSQGRTGELFF

d_call: NA
v_call: TRBV7-8
j_call: TRBJ2-1
cdr3_aa: CASSLGTPTYNEQFF

d_call: NA
v_call: TRBV2
j_call: TRBJ2-2
cdr3_aa: CASSERGASGHGGELFF

d_call: NA
v_call: TRBV9
j_call: TRBJ1-2
cdr3_aa: CASSVDAGNSPSGYTF

d_call: TRBD1
v_call: TRBV29-1
j_call: TRBJ2-7
cdr3_aa: CSVDVRGLGQGNEQYF

d_call: NA
v_call: TRBV9
j_call: TRBJ2-1
cdr3_aa: CASSAGVQTARLLQQFF

d_call: TRBD1
v_call: TRBV25-1
j_call: TRBJ1-4
cdr3_aa: CASIGYRGLHEKLFF

d_call: NA
v_call: TRBV29-1
j_call: TRBJ1-3
cdr3_aa: CSALTALSGNTIYF

d_call: NA
v_call: TRBV23-1
j_call: TRBJ1-4
cdr3_aa: CASSQGIGEGKEGSEKLFF

d_call: TRBD2
v_call: TRBV27
j_call: TRBJ2-7
cdr3_aa: CASSLASGRAYEQYF

d_call: TRBD1
v_call: TRBV4-1
j_call: TRBJ1-2
cdr3_aa: CASSQPRDRVYGYTF

d_call: NA
v_call: TRBV19
j_call: TRBJ2-1
cdr3_aa: CASSTARGKSNEQFF

d_call: TRBD2
v_call: TRBV7-9
j_call: TRBJ2-1
cdr3_aa: CASSLPGLGFNEQFF

d_call: NA
v_call: TRBV5-1
j_call: TRBJ2-2
cdr3_aa: CASSARQESNTGELFF

d_call: NA
v_call: TRBV5-1
j_call: TRBJ1-2
cdr3_aa: CASSPWGVVDGGYTF

d_call: NA
v_call: TRBV2
j_call: TRBJ2-7
cdr3_aa: CASSEQGYEQYF

d_call: TRBD2
v_call: TRBV7-2
j_call: TRBJ2-7
cdr3_aa: CASSSGLVSSYEQYF

d_call: TRBD1
v_call: TRBV5-1
j_call: TRBJ2-5
cdr3_aa: CASSLRTGGQETQYF

d_call: TRBD2
v_call: TRBV30
j_call: TRBJ2-3
cdr3_aa: CAWGGGSANTQYF

d_call: NA
v_call: TRBV15
j_call: TRBJ2-7
cdr3_aa: CATSTVAGGSYEQYF

d_call: NA
v_call: TRBV20-1
j_call: TRBJ2-7
cdr3_aa: CSAYSNYEQYF

d_call: TRBD2
v_call: TRBV4-2
j_call: TRBJ2-1
cdr3_aa: CASSQLLPGWGGNNEQFF

d_call: NA
v_call: TRBV9
j_call: TRBJ2-1
cdr3_aa: CASSARLDLNEQFF

d_call: TRBD1
v_call: TRBV9
j_call: TRBJ1-2
cdr3_aa: CASSPGDRPLYGYTF

d_call: NA
v_call: TRBV28
j_call: TRBJ2-3
cdr3_aa: CASSPRDTQYF

d_call: NA
v_call: TRBV7-2
j_call: TRBJ1-1
cdr3_aa: CASSLVGRVGNTEAFF

d_call: NA
v_call: TRBV5-1
j_call: TRBJ2-1
cdr3_aa: CASSLGGSNSGFNEQFF

d_call: TRBD1
v_call: TRBV7-3
j_call: TRBJ2-3
cdr3_aa: CASSLTLRGRTDTQYF

d_call: TRBD2
v_call: TRBV9
j_call: TRBJ2-1
cdr3_aa: CASSAGLASYNEQFF

d_call: NA
v_call: TRBV7-9
j_call: TRBJ2-7
cdr3_aa: CASSGTVEQYF

d_call: TRBD2
v_call: TRBV18
j_call: TRBJ2-1
cdr3_aa: CASSPGTSADNEQFF

d_call: TRBD2
v_call: TRBV29-1
j_call: TRBJ2-7
cdr3_aa: CSVVLAGAVEQYF

d_call: NA
v_call: TRBV30
j_call: TRBJ1-5
cdr3_aa: CAWSPRAGNQPQHF

d_call: TRBD2
v_call: TRBV7-6
j_call: TRBJ2-7
cdr3_aa: CASSLGTSGSEQYF

d_call: TRBD1
v_call: TRBV7-9
j_call: TRBJ1-2
cdr3_aa: CASSLAGGQVVYGYTF

d_call: NA
v_call: TRBV11-1
j_call: TRBJ1-4
cdr3_aa: CASSLGRATNEKLFF

d_call: NA
v_call: TRBV5-4
j_call: TRBJ2-3
cdr3_aa: CASSLDQRSTDTQYF

d_call: NA
v_call: TRBV13
j_call: TRBJ1-1
cdr3_aa: CASSLGTVNTEAFF

d_call: NA
v_call: TRBV12-5
j_call: TRBJ2-1
cdr3_aa: CASGSLSGSSYNEQFF

d_call: TRBD1
v_call: TRBV27
j_call: TRBJ1-1
cdr3_aa: CASSFRRDRVGTEAFF

d_call: TRBD2
v_call: TRBV7-9
j_call: TRBJ2-1
cdr3_aa: CASSFGPHGLAGGNEQFF

d_call: NA
v_call: TRBV6-6
j_call: TRBJ1-5
cdr3_aa: CASSYSSQPQHF

d_call: TRBD1
v_call: TRBV6-5
j_call: TRBJ1-1
cdr3_aa: CASSSTGGRNTEAFF

d_call: NA
v_call: TRBV7-3
j_call: TRBJ1-1
cdr3_aa: CASSSQGPNTEAFF

d_call: TRBD1
v_call: TRBV6-5
j_call: TRBJ2-5
cdr3_aa: CASSRGGGGKGDQYF

d_call: TRBD1
v_call: TRBV18
j_call: TRBJ2-7
cdr3_aa: CASSPFGTGNEQYF

d_call: NA
v_call: TRBV23-1
j_call: TRBJ1-5
cdr3_aa: CASSQYSVCYSNQPQHF

d_call: NA
v_call: TRBV27
j_call: TRBJ2-1
cdr3_aa: CASSLGGNEQFF

d_call: TRBD2
v_call: TRBV4-1
j_call: TRBJ2-1
cdr3_aa: CASSQDLTSGSYNEQFF

d_call: NA
v_call: TRBV20-1
j_call: TRBJ1-5
cdr3_aa: CSAGVQQPQHF

d_call: NA
v_call: TRBV30
j_call: TRBJ1-1
cdr3_aa: CAWTSDFGTEAFF

d_call: TRBD2
v_call: TRBV27
j_call: TRBJ2-1
cdr3_aa: CASSYTSANEQFF